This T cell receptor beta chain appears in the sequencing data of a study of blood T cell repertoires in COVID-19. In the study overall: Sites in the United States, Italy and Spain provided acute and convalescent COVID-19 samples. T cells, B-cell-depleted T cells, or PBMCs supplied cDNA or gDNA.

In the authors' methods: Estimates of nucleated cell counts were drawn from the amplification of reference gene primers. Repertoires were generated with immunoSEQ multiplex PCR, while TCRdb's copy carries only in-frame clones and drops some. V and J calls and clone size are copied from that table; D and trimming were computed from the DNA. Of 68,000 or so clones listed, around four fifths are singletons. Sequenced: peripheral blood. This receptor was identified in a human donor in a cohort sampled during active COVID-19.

In DNA form, the CDR3 reads TGTGCCAGCAGCCAACCGGAGGAGGTCGCTTTCTTT. As protein: CASSQPEEVAFF. The rearrangement joins TRBV7-3 to TRBJ1-1, with D unclear. The CDR3 has 12 residues. Germline V CDR1 and CDR2: SGHTA, FQGTGA. V lost 5 bases, J lost 11 bases, and 15 bases lay in between.